The 20 T cell receptor beta chains listed next were all sequenced from one sample in a study of blood T cell repertoires in COVID-19. Using immunoSEQ multiplex PCR, the repertoire was profiled, and TCRdb retains in-frame clones only, with some absent. The table lists over 50,000 clones, 78% of them singletons. Input material: peripheral blood. These receptors were obtained from a human donor with active or convalescent COVID-19. The donor label of this sample is uncertain.

The chain has TRBV18 and TRBJ1-4; D perhaps matches TRBD1 (6 bases). V shed 5 bases and J shed 6 bases, with 16 bases lying between them. Germline assignment: CDR1 KGHSH and CDR2 LQKENI. CDR3 length: 15 residues. The CDR3 DNA reads TGTGCCAGCTCAAATGGCAGGGGCTCGGATGAAAAACTGTTTTTT. Translation gives CASSNGRGSDEKLFF.

V gene TRBV6-5 combines with J gene TRBJ1-6, with 8 bases that match TRBD1. Germline V gene lookup returns CDR1 MNHEY and CDR2 SVGAGI. The CDR3 covers 15 residues. V lost 6 bases to trimming and J lost 8 bases; unmatched junction nucleotides: 9. This chain's CDR3 is CASRRTGKGDSPLHF. In DNA form, the CDR3 reads TGTGCCAGCAGAAGGACAGGGAAGGGTGATTCACCCCTCCACTTT.

This clone turned up a few times. The V and J genes are TRBV3-1 (or the pseudogene TRBV3-2) and TRBJ2-3; no firm D call. Trimming removed 8 bases at V and 4 bases at J, with 16 bases between. Germline loops: CDR1 LGHDT, CDR2 YNNKEL (reference sequence). CDR3 length: 14 residues. The CDR3 spells CASRSSRMADTQYF. Here the CDR3 DNA reads TGTGCCAGCCGGAGCTCAAGGATGGCAGATACGCAGTATTTT.

The V and J genes are TRBV5-6 and TRBJ1-1; maybe TRBD1 (6 bases). Germline V CDR1 and CDR2: SGHDT, YYEEEE. V dropped 2 bases and J dropped 5 bases, with 16 bases sitting between them. This CDR3 has 15 residues. The CDR3 region is CASSLGPGVRTEAFF. The CDR3, as DNA: TGTGCCAGCAGCTTAGGCCCAGGGGTAAGGACTGAAGCTTTCTTT.

This clone was found once. The gene calls are TRBV19 and TRBJ2-5; maybe TRBD2 (6 bases). The CDR3 length is 14 residues. Trimming cost V 3 bases and J 5 bases, with 13 bases left between them. From germline, CDR1 is LNHDA and CDR2 SQIVND (reference sequence). CDR3 sequence (DNA): TGTGCCAGTAGTATGGAGACCAGCGGGGAGACCCAGTACTTC. Its protein product is CASSMETSGETQYF.

This chain uses TRBV9 with TRBJ2-7; no clear D gene. From germline, CDR1 is SGDLS and CDR2 YYNGEE. The CDR3 runs 15 residues. V was pared by 0 bases and J by 3 bases, with 13 bases between. This CDR3 reads CASSVAPSSVYEQYF. The CDR3 bases are TGTGCCAGCAGCGTAGCCCCGTCCTCAGTCTACGAGCAGTACTTC.

This sequence joins TRBV5-4 and TRBJ2-7, with D possibly TRBD2 on 6 matching bases. CDR3 length equals 15 residues. Germline lookup yields CDR1 SGHNT and CDR2 YYREEE (reference sequence). V was pared by 0 bases and J by 4 bases, with 14 bases between. The CDR3 is CASSLVTGVQYEQYF. As DNA, the CDR3 is TGTGCCAGCAGCTTGGTAACGGGAGTGCAGTACGAGCAGTACTTC.

This chain connects TRBV15 to TRBJ1-1, with 7 bases aligning to TRBD1. Germline values: CDR1 LNHNV, CDR2 YYDKDF (reference sequence). V was clipped by 1 base and J by 1 base; unmatched bases: 0. The CDR3 covers 14 residues. The CDR3 protein is CATSRGTGNTEAFF. The CDR3 DNA reads as TGTGCCACCAGCAGAGGGACAGGGAACACTGAAGCTTTCTTT. The full variable domain, with the rest looked up from reference TRBV15 and TRBJ1-1, is DAMVIQNPRYQVTQFGKPVTLSCSQTLNHNVMYWYQQKSSQAPKLLFHYYDKDFNNEADTPDNFQSRRPNTSFCFLDIRSPGLGDTAMYLCATSRGTGNTEAFFGQGTRLTVV.

This clone was seen a few times. V gene TRBV11-1 combines with J gene TRBJ2-5, with 7 bases fitting TRBD2. This CDR3 region has 15 residues. The junction had 8 bases not matched to a gene; V was cut back by 5 bases and J by 2 bases. The V gene's germline CDR1 is SGHAT and CDR2 FQDESV (reference sequence). This chain's CDR3 is CASSHRGGEQETQYF. DNA of the CDR3: TGTGCCAGCAGCCACCGGGGAGGGGAGCAAGAGACCCAGTACTTC.

A remark on this clone: A much larger clone is a single base away; this may be a read error. This sequence joins TRBV4-1 and TRBJ2-2; 8 bases line up with TRBD2. Germline assignment: CDR1 MGHRA and CDR2 YSYEKL. Trimming cost V 4 bases and J 6 bases; bases outside gene matches: 7. There are 15 residues in the CDR3. As DNA, the CDR3 is TGCGCCAGCAGCCTGCCCGGGGGGGGGCCCGGGGAGCTGTTTTTT. Its translation: CASSLPGGGPGELFF.

This clone was observed a few times. V and J are TRBV6-5 and TRBJ1-5; TRBD1 might be the D (5 bases). Germline V gene sequence: CDR1 MNHEY, CDR2 SVGAGI. This CDR3 comprises 15 residues. Trimming took off 0 bases at V and 3 bases at J, with 9 bases between the two ends. The CDR3 protein is CASSYSKGVNQPQHF. In nucleotides, the CDR3 is TGTGCCAGCAGTTACTCGAAAGGGGTCAATCAGCCCCAGCATTTT.

The gene calls are TRBV18 and TRBJ2-2, with TRBD2 as a possible D gene (5 bases). Looked up from germline, CDR1 is KGHSH and CDR2 is LQKENI. The length of the CDR3 is 15 residues. The V end was cut by 1 base, the J end by 2 bases, with 8 bases between. The CDR3, as DNA: TGTGCCAGCTCACCACGGACTGTTAACACCGGGGAGCTGTTTTTT. Its translation: CASSPRTVNTGELFF.

This clone was recorded once. This rearrangement joins TRBV5-5 to TRBJ2-2; 9 bases map to TRBD1. The CDR3 spans 14 residues. V shed 5 bases, J shed 5 bases, and the junction held 4 bases outside the gene matches. The germline V gene has CDR1 SGHKS and CDR2 YYEKEE (reference sequence). The CDR3 here is CASSTGGATGELFF. The CDR3 DNA sequence: TGTGCCAGCAGTACAGGGGGCGCAACCGGGGAGCTGTTTTTT.

The rearrangement joins TRBV5-1 to TRBJ1-2; D possibly corresponds to TRBD1 (5 bases). Germline V gene lookup returns CDR1 SGHRS and CDR2 YFSETQ. This CDR3 contains 15 residues. Trimming removed 4 bases at V and 5 bases at J, with 18 bases between. The chain's CDR3 is CASSVGGGIDYGYTF. CDR3 coding DNA: TGCGCCAGCAGCGTAGGTGGGGGGATTGATTATGGCTACACCTTC. The variable domain in full, with the rest retrieved from reference TRBV5-1 and TRBJ1-2, is KAGVTQTPRYLIKTRGQQVTLSCSPISGHRSVSWYQQTPGQGLQFLFEYFSETQRNKGNFPGRFSGRQFSNSRSEMNVSTLELGDSALYLCASSVGGGIDYGYTFGSGTRLTVV.

This sequence joins TRBV7-3 and TRBJ2-7; 14 bases align to TRBD2. Germline CDR1 and CDR2: SGHTA and FQGTGA. J lost 3 bases, V lost 6 bases, and 7 bases had no gene match. The CDR3 has 16 amino acids. DNA of the CDR3: TGTGCCAGCAGGGAAACCGGGACTAGCGGGAGCTACGAGCAGTACTTC. Its translation: CASRETGTSGSYEQYF.

The chain is built from TRBV6-2 or TRBV6-3 and TRBJ1-5, with D unresolved. Deletions cut 5 bases from V and 4 bases from J, with 12 bases between. From germline, CDR1 is MNHEY and CDR2 SVGEGT. CDR3 length: 14 residues. CDR3 sequence reads: CASSPPGANQPQHF. CDR3 coding DNA: TGTGCCAGCAGTCCCCCTGGAGCAAATCAGCCCCAGCATTTT.

The chain has TRBV10-3 and TRBJ2-7; tentatively, D is TRBD2 (7 bases). Germline V lookup: CDR1 ENHRY, CDR2 SYGVKD. This CDR3 is 13 amino acids long. The V and J ends lost 3 bases and 4 bases respectively, with 10 bases between them. The CDR3 DNA is TGTGCCATCAGTGATGAGGGGGGGTACGAGCAGTACTTC. Translating gives CAISDEGGYEQYF.

The rearrangement joins TRBV6-5 to TRBJ2-7; TRBD1 matches at 7 bases. Per germline, CDR1 MNHEY and CDR2 SVGAGI. The CDR3 length is 14 residues. After removal of 11 bases from V and 6 bases from J, the junction contained 16 bases not matched to a gene. CDR3 sequence: CAYLRDDRVGEQYF. The DNA for the CDR3 is TGTGCCTACCTCCGGGACGACAGGGTAGGCGAGCAGTACTTC.

The V gene is TRBV3-1 (or the pseudogene TRBV3-2), the J gene TRBJ2-6; tentatively, D is TRBD1 (6 bases). The germline V gene has CDR1 LGHDT and CDR2 YNNKEL (reference sequence). V was shortened by 4 bases and J by 4 bases, with 11 bases between the two germline ends. The CDR3 loop spans 15 amino acids. The CDR3, as DNA: TGTGCCAGCAGCCCCAGGGGAGCCGGGGCCAACGTCCTGACTTTC. Amino acids: CASSPRGAGANVLTF.

The genes are TRBV18 and TRBJ1-1; no firm D call. The V end lost 8 bases, the J end lost 5 bases, and 12 bases lay between the germline ends. The CDR3 has 12 residues. Germline values: CDR1 KGHSH, CDR2 LQKENI. The CDR3 sequence: CASHGDVTEAFF. CDR3 nucleotides: TGTGCCAGCCACGGGGATGTTACTGAAGCTTTCTTT.